This entry lists 13 T cell receptor beta chains sequenced from one sample in a study of blood T cell repertoires in COVID-19 (dated by TCRdb to between 2020 and 2021). The library was generated by the immunoSEQ multiplex PCR assay. Here the immuneACCESS table is served through TCRdb, limited to in-frame sequences with V and J called. Missing clones are a known gap in these copies; in checked studies unresolved V genes cover under half, and the rest lacks a known reason. This sample is represented by over 35,000 clones; over 75% of them were singletons. Approximately 2.4% of the sample goes to the ten largest clones. Sequencing was performed on peripheral blood. Receptors originate from a human donor in a cohort sampled during active COVID-19.

The chain joins TRBV19 to TRBJ1-2; 9 bases are a match to TRBD1. Looked up from germline, CDR1 is LNHDA and CDR2 is SQIVND (reference sequence). The ends lost 5 bases at V and 8 bases at J; junction bases unmatched: 6. This CDR3 region has 13 residues. The DNA for the CDR3 is TGTGCCAGTAGTTGGGACAGGGCAAAGGGCTACACCTTC. Its protein product is CASSWDRAKGYTF.

The chain joins TRBV18 to TRBJ2-5; perhaps TRBD1 as D (6 bases). Germline-derived CDR1 and CDR2 are KGHSH and LQKENI. The CDR3 consists of 16 residues. With 3 bases removed from V and 1 base from J, the gap between germline ends came to 15 bases. The CDR3, as DNA: TGTGCCAGCTCACCGTTTGGGCAGGGGCTCCAAGAGACCCAGTACTTC. Its protein is CASSPFGQGLQETQYF.

The chain has TRBV27 and TRBJ2-7; no definite D call. The V end lost 0 bases, the J end lost 4 bases, and 13 bases lay between the germline ends. Germline V CDR1 and CDR2: MNHEY, SMNVEV (reference sequence). The CDR3 has 15 amino acids. In DNA, the CDR3 is TGTGCCAGCAGTTTATCTCCCTCGGGTGGGTACGAGCAGTACTTC. It translates to CASSLSPSGGYEQYF.

V usage is TRBV2 and J usage is TRBJ1-1; D is uncertain. Trimming took off 7 bases at V and 7 bases at J, with 25 bases between the two ends. CDR1 SNHLY and CDR2 FYNNEI come from the germline V gene. The CDR3 has 16 amino acids. CDR3 coding DNA: TGTGCCAGCATCCAGGCTTCAACAAGGTCGGGAAATGAAGCTTTCTTT. The encoded protein is CASIQASTRSGNEAFF.

The V and J genes are TRBV7-2 and TRBJ1-1, with 9 bases lining up with TRBD1. V gave up 2 bases and J gave up 4 bases; unmatched junction bases: 14. The CDR3 spans 18 residues. Germline V gene sequence: CDR1 SGHTA, CDR2 FQGNSA. The CDR3 DNA follows: TGTGCCAGCAGCTTACTCGGTCCACCGGGACAGGGTTCCACTGAAGCTTTCTTT. This gives the protein CASSLLGPPGQGSTEAFF.

The chain employs TRBV30 and TRBJ1-3; 10 nucleotides align to TRBD1. After removal of 1 base from V and 7 bases from J, the junction contained 7 bases not matched to a gene. CDR3 size: 15 residues. The germline V gene has CDR1 GTSNPN and CDR2 SVGIG (reference sequence). CDR3 sequence: CAWSAATGGGNTIYF. For the CDR3, the DNA is TGTGCCTGGAGTGCCGCGACAGGGGGCGGGAACACCATATATTTT.

This clone was observed a single time. This rearrangement joins TRBV7-2 to TRBJ1-2, with a possible D match to TRBD1 (5 bases). Germline values: CDR1 SGHTA, CDR2 FQGNSA. CDR3 length: 14 residues. V dropped 5 bases and J dropped 8 bases, with 18 bases sitting between them. CDR3 amino acids: CASSEYTERGGYTF. As DNA, the CDR3 is TGTGCCAGCAGCGAATATACGGAAAGGGGAGGCTACACCTTC.

The chain links TRBV5-1 to TRBJ2-7; D is possibly TRBD1 (6 bases). Trimming shortened V by 4 bases and J by 2 bases, and 10 bases separated the two germline ends. This CDR3 comprises 13 residues. Germline lookup yields CDR1 SGHRS and CDR2 YFSETQ. The CDR3: CASSPTGPYEQYF. As DNA, the CDR3 is TGCGCCAGCAGCCCGACAGGCCCCTACGAGCAGTACTTC.

The chain employs TRBV6-5 and TRBJ2-7; the match to TRBD2 covers 8 bases. V gave up 6 bases and J gave up 5 bases; unmatched junction bases: 3. The CDR3 is 12 amino acids. Germline CDR1 reads MNHEY; CDR2 reads SVGAGI. This CDR3 reads CASRPGGDEQYF. The DNA of the CDR3 is TGTGCCAGCAGACCCGGGGGGGACGAGCAGTACTTC.

The CDR3 reads CASSKKRSLLNQPQHF. As DNA, the CDR3 is TGTGCCAGCAGCAAGAAGAGGTCCCTATTAAATCAGCCCCAGCATTTT. V usage is TRBV21-1 and J usage is TRBJ1-5. TRBV21-1 is a pseudogene segment. The CDR3 is 16 amino acids.

This clone was recorded once. The chain employs TRBV6-1 and TRBJ1-1, with 8 bases that match TRBD1. V dropped 2 bases and J dropped 5; count of bases not matched to a gene: 10. The V gene's germline CDR1 is MNHNS and CDR2 SASEGT. The CDR3 loop spans 16 amino acids. CDR3 in DNA: TGTGCCAGCAGTGAACAGGGGGCGCCTACTGGGACTGAAGCTTTCTTT. This encodes CASSEQGAPTGTEAFF.

The genes are TRBV5-1 and TRBJ2-1; TRBD2 matches 9 bases. Germline-derived CDR1 and CDR2 are SGHRS and YFSETQ. V was clipped by 0 bases and J by 8 bases; unmatched bases: 6. CDR3 length equals 15 residues. The chain's CDR3 is CASSLARGGLDEQFF. In nucleotides, the CDR3 is TGCGCCAGCAGCTTGGCGCGGGGGGGGCTGGATGAGCAGTTCTTC.

This clone occurred once. The J gene is TRBJ1-2, the V gene TRBV12-3 or TRBV12-4, with D possibly TRBD1 on 6 matching bases. The V and J ends lost 6 bases and 4 bases respectively, with 12 bases between them. The CDR3 is made up of 13 amino acids. This chain's CDR3 is CASSLDRIYGYTF. The CDR3 nucleotides are TGTGCCAGCAGCCTCGACAGGATCTATGGCTACACCTTC.